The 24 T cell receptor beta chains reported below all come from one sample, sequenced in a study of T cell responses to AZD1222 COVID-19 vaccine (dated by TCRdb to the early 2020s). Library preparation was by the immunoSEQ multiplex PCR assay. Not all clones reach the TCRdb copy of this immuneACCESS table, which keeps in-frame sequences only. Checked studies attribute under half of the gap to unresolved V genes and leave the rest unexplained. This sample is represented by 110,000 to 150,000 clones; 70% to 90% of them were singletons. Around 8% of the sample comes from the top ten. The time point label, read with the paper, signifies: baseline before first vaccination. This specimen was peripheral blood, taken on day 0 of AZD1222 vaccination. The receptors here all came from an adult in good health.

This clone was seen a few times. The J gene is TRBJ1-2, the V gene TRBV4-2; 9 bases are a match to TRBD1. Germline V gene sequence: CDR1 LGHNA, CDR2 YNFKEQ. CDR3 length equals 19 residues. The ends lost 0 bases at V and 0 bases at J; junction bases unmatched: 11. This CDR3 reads CASSQEGAGQGGPNYGYTF. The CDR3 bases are TGTGCCAGCAGCCAAGAAGGTGCGGGACAGGGTGGCCCTAACTATGGCTACACCTTC.

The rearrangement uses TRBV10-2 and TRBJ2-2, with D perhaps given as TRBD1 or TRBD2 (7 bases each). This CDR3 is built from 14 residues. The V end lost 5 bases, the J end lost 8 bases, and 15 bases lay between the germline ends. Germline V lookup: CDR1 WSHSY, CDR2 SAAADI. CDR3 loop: CASSITGEGGELFF. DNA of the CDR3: TGCGCCAGCAGTATAACAGGGGAGGGTGGGGAGCTGTTTTTT.

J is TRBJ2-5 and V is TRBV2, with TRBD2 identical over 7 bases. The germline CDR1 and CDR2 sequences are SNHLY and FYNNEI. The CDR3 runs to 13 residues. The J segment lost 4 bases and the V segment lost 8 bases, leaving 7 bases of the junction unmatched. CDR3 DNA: TGTGCCAGCGGGGAGGGGTCGGGAGAGACCCAGTACTTC. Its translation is CASGEGSGETQYF.

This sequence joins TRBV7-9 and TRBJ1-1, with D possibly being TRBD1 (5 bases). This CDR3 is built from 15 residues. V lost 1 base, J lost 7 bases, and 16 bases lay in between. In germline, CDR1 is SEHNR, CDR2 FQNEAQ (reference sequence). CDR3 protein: CASSLVRGRSGEAFF. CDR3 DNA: TGTGCCAGCAGCTTAGTTCGGGGACGTTCGGGTGAAGCTTTCTTT.

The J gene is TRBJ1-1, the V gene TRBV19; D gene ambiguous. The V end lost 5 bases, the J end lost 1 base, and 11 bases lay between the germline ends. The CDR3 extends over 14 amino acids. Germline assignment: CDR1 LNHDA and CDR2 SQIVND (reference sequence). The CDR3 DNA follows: TGTGCCAGTAGTGCCGCGTGGAAGAACACTGAAGCTTTCTTT. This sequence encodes CASSAAWKNTEAFF.

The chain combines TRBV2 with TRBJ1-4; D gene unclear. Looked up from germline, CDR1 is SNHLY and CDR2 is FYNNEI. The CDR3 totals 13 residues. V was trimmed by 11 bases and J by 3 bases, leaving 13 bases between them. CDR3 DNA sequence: TGTGCCTCCCTGGGGAATCCTAATGAAAAACTGTTTTTT. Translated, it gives CASLGNPNEKLFF.

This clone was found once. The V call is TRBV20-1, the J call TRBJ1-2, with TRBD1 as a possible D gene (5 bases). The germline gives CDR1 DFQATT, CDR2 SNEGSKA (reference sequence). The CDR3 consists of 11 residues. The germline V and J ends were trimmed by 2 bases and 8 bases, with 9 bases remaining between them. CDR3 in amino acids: CSARREGGYTF. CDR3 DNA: TGCAGTGCTAGAAGGGAGGGGGGCTACACCTTC.

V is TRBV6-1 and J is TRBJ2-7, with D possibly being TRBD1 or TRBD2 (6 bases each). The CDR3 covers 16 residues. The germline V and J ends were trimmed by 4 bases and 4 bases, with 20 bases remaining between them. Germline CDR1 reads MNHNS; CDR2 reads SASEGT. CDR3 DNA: TGTGCCAGCAGTGCAAGGGAGGACAGTGCCGTTTACGAGCAGTACTTC. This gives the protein CASSAREDSAVYEQYF.

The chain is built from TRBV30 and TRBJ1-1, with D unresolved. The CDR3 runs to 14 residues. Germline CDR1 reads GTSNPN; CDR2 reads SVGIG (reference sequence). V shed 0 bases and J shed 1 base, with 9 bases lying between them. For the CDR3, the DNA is TGTGCCTGGAGTGTAGAGGCAAAGAACACTGAAGCTTTCTTT. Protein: CAWSVEAKNTEAFF.

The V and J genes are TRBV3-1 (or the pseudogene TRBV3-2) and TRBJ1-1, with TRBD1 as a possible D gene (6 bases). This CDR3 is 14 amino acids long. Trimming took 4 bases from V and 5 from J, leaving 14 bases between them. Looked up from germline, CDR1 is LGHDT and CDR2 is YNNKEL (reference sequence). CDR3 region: CASSLRGSRTEAFF. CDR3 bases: TGTGCCAGCAGCCTCAGGGGCTCCCGAACTGAAGCTTTCTTT.

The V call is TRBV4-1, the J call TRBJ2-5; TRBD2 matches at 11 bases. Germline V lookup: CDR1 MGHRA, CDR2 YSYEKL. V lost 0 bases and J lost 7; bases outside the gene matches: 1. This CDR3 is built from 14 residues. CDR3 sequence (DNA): TGCGCCAGCAGCCAAGATAGCGGGGGGGCGACCCAGTACTTC. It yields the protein CASSQDSGGATQYF.

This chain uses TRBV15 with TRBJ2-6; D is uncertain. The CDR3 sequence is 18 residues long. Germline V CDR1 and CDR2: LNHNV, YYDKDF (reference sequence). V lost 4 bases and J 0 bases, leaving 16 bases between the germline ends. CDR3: CATSKSYTVGSGANVLTF. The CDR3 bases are TGTGCCACCAGCAAGTCGTATACGGTCGGCTCTGGGGCCAACGTCCTGACTTTC.

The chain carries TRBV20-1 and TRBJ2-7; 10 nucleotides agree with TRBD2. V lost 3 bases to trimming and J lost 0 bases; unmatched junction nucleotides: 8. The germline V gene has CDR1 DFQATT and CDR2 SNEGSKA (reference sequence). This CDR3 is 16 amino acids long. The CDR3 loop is CSASETSGSSSYEQYF. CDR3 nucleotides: TGCAGTGCTAGTGAGACTAGCGGGTCGAGCTCCTACGAGCAGTACTTC.

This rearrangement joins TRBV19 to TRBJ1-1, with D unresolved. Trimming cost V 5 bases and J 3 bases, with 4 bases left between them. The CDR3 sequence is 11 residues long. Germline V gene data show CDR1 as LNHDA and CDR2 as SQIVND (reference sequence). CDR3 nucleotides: TGTGCCAGTAGTGGGTACACTGAAGCTTTCTTT. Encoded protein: CASSGYTEAFF.

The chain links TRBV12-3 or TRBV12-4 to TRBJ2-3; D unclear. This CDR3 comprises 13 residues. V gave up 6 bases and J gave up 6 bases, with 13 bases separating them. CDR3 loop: CASRTPLSDTQYF. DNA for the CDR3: TGTGCCAGCAGGACCCCACTCTCGGATACGCAGTATTTT.

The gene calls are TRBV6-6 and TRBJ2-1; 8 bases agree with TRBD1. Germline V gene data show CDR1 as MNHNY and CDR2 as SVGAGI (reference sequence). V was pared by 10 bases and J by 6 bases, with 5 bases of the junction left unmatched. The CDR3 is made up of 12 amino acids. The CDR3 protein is CAMGQVPNEQFF. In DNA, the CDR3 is TGTGCCATGGGACAGGTACCCAATGAGCAGTTCTTC.

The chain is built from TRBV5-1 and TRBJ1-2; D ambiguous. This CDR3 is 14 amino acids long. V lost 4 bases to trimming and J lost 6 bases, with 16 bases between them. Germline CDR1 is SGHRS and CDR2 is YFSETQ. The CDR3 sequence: CASSPRRGRDGYTF. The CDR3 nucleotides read TGCGCCAGCAGCCCGAGGCGGGGTCGGGATGGCTACACCTTC.

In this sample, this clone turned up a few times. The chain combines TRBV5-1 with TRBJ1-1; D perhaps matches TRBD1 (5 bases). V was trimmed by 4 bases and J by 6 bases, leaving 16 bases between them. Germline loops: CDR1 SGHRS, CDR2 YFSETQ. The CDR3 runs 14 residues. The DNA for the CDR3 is TGCGCCAGCAGCCCGGGGGGTGGGTTAGCTGAAGCTTTCTTT. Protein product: CASSPGGGLAEAFF. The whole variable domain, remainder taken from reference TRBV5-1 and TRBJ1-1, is KAGVTQTPRYLIKTRGQQVTLSCSPISGHRSVSWYQQTPGQGLQFLFEYFSETQRNKGNFPGRFSGRQFSNSRSEMNVSTLELGDSALYLCASSPGGGLAEAFFGQGTRLTVV.

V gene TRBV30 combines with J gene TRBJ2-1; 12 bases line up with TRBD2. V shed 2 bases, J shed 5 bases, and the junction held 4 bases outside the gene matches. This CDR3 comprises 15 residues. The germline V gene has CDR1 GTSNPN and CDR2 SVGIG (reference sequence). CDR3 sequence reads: CAWSRLAGAHNEQFF. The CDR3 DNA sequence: TGTGCCTGGAGTCGACTAGCGGGGGCGCACAATGAGCAGTTCTTC. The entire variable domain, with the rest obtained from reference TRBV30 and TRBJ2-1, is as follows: SQTIHQWPATLVQPVGSPLSLECTVEGTSNPNLYWYRQAAGRGLQLLFYSVGIGQISSEVPQNLSASRPQDRQFILSSKKLLLSDSGFYLCAWSRLAGAHNEQFFGPGTRLTVL.

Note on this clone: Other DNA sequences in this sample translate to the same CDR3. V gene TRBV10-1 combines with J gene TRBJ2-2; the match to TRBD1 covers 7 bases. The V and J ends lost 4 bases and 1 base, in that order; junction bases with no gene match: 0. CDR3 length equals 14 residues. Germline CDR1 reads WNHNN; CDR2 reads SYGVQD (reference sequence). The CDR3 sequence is CASSGTGNTGELFF. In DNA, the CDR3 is TGCGCCAGCAGTGGGACAGGGAACACCGGGGAGCTGTTTTTT.

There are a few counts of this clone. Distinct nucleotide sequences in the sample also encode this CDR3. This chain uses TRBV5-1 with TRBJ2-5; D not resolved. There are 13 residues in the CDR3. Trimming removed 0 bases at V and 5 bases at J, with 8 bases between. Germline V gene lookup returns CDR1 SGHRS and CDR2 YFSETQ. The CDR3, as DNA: TGCGCCAGCAGCTTGGCGGTCTTGGAGACCCAGTACTTC. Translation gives CASSLAVLETQYF. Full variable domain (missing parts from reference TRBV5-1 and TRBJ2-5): KAGVTQTPRYLIKTRGQQVTLSCSPISGHRSVSWYQQTPGQGLQFLFEYFSETQRNKGNFPGRFSGRQFSNSRSEMNVSTLELGDSALYLCASSLAVLETQYFGPGTRLLVL.

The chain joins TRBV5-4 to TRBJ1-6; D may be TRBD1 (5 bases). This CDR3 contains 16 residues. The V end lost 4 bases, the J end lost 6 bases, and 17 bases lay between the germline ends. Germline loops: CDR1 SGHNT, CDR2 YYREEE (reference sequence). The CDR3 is CASSLPRAGGNSPLHF. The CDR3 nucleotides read TGTGCCAGCAGCCTACCGAGGGCGGGGGGTAATTCACCCCTCCACTTT. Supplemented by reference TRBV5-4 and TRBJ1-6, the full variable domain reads ETGVTQSPTHLIKTRGQQVTLRCSSQSGHNTVSWYQQALGQGPQFIFQYYREEENGRGNFPPRFSGLQFPNYSSELNVNALELDDSALYLCASSLPRAGGNSPLHFGNGTRLTVT.

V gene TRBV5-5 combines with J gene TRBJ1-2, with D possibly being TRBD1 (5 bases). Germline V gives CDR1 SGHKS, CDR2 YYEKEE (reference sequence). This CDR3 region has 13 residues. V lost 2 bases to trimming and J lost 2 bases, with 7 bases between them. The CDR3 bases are TGTGCCAGCAGCTTACAGGACAACTATGGCTACACCTTC. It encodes CASSLQDNYGYTF. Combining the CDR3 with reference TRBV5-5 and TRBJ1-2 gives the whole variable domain DAGVTQSPTHLIKTRGQQVTLRCSPISGHKSVSWYQQVLGQGPQFIFQYYEKEERGRGNFPDRFSARQFPNYSSELNVNALLLGDSALYLCASSLQDNYGYTFGSGTRLTVV.

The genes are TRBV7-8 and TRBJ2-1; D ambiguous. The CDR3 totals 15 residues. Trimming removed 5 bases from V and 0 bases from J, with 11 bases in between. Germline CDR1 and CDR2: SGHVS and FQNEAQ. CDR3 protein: CASSPFRSSYNEQFF. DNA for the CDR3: TGTGCCAGCAGCCCATTCCGGAGCTCCTACAATGAGCAGTTCTTC.